The 25 T cell receptor beta chains listed next were all sequenced from one sample in a study of CD8 T cells in Susac syndrome. An amount of RNA that ranged from roughly 0.5 to 1 ug was reverse transcribed with random hexamers. TCRdb used MiXCR to reprocess the immunoSEQ multiplex PCR reads, holding one entry per CDR3 protein. The sample comprises about 180,000 distinct CDR3 sequences, more than 90% of which are singletons, and around 0.093% rests with the top ten. Sequencing used CD4+ T cells from PBMCs. The receptors shown here come from a human donor with multiple sclerosis.

This chain connects TRBV27 to TRBJ2-6, with TRBD1 matching 10 bases. Losses at the gene ends were 9 bases for V and 4 bases for J; bases not matched to a gene: 15. Germline CDR1 reads MNHEY; CDR2 reads SMNVEV (reference sequence). The length of the CDR3 is 18 residues. CDR3 region: CARSFPRQGATGANVLTF. Written as DNA, the CDR3 is TGTGCCAGGTCGTTCCCCCGACAGGGGGCGACGGGGGCCAACGTCCTGACTTTC.

This clonotype was observed a single time. The rearrangement joins TRBV2 to TRBJ1-1; D uncertain. The germline CDR1 and CDR2 sequences are SNHLY and FYNNEI. Trimming shortened V by 8 bases and J by 5 bases, and 9 bases separated the two germline ends. CDR3 length equals 11 residues. The CDR3, as DNA: TGTGCCAGCCGCCTGAGGACTGAAGCTTTCTTT. This sequence encodes CASRLRTEAFF.

V gene TRBV28 combines with J gene TRBJ2-5; D uncertain. Per the germline V gene, CDR1 is MDHEN and CDR2 is SYDVKM. V was pared by 5 bases and J by 0 bases, with 13 bases between. This CDR3 comprises 15 residues. CDR3 nucleotides: TGTGCCAGCAGTCCCCTGTCCAGAAACCAAGAGACCCAGTACTTC. The encoded protein is CASSPLSRNQETQYF.

This chain joins TRBV4-3 and TRBJ2-5; 7 positions agree with TRBD1. This CDR3 comprises 14 residues. CDR1 is LGHNA, CDR2 YSLEER, per germline. Unmatched junction bases numbered 5, after V lost 3 bases and J lost 4 bases. CDR3 protein: CASSQVQGRETQYF. CDR3 DNA sequence: TGCGCCAGCAGCCAGGTACAGGGGAGAGAGACCCAGTACTTC.

V is TRBV20-1 and J is TRBJ1-2; maybe TRBD1 (5 bases). Per germline, CDR1 DFQATT and CDR2 SNEGSKA (reference sequence). The CDR3 is made up of 15 amino acids. Trimming cost V 1 base and J 8 bases, with 20 bases left between them. DNA for the CDR3: TGCAGTGCTAGAGGGGGGGACGGCCGAAGGGAGGGCTACACCTTC. This encodes CSARGGDGRREGYTF.

The chain carries TRBV20-1 and TRBJ2-5; weak D call: TRBD1 (5 bases). Trimming left V 6 bases short and J 5 bases short, with 19 bases between. The CDR3 sequence is 14 residues long. CDR1 DFQATT and CDR2 SNEGSKA come from the germline V gene (reference sequence). CDR3 region: CSAGSTGPVETQYF. The CDR3 nucleotides are TGCAGTGCCGGATCAACAGGCCCAGTGGAGACCCAGTACTTC.

The chain carries TRBV20-1 and TRBJ1-5; 7 bases fit TRBD1. Germline V lookup: CDR1 DFQATT, CDR2 SNEGSKA (reference sequence). Losses at the gene ends were 6 bases for V and 13 bases for J; bases not matched to a gene: 9. The CDR3 has 11 residues. The CDR3 protein is CSAGDRGPQHF. As DNA, the CDR3 is TGCAGTGCGGGGGACAGAGGACCTCAGCATTTT.

J is TRBJ2-3 and V is TRBV20-1; perhaps TRBD2 as D (6 bases). The CDR3 is made up of 15 amino acids. Germline V gene data show CDR1 as DFQATT and CDR2 as SNEGSKA (reference sequence). Trimming cost V 6 bases and J 2 bases, with 18 bases left between them. CDR3 in amino acids: CSASSGRGATDTQYF. The CDR3 nucleotides are TGCAGTGCCTCTTCAGGCCGCGGGGCCACAGATACGCAGTATTTT.

The rearrangement joins TRBV12-3 or TRBV12-4 to TRBJ1-2; D possibly corresponds to TRBD1 (6 bases). V gave up 5 bases and J gave up 7 bases, with 17 bases separating them. The CDR3 runs 14 residues. CDR3 sequence reads: CASSPSRGSIGYTF. In DNA form, the CDR3 reads TGTGCCAGCAGTCCATCCAGGGGTTCGATTGGCTACACCTTC.

The chain links TRBV29-1 to TRBJ1-5, with D unclear. Germline V CDR1 and CDR2: SQVTM, ANQGSEA. The CDR3 consists of 13 residues. Trimming took 6 bases from V and 2 from J, leaving 11 bases between them. The CDR3 bases are TGCAGCGTCATCGAAAGTGGCAATCAGCCCCAGCATTTT. The encoded protein is CSVIESGNQPQHF. The variable domain in full, with the rest retrieved from reference TRBV29-1 and TRBJ1-5, is SAVISQKPSRDICQRGTSLTIQCQVDSQVTMMFWYRQQPGQSLTLIATANQGSEATYESGFVIDKFPISRPNLTFSTLTVSNMSPEDSSIYLCSVIESGNQPQHFGDGTRLSIL.

The chain employs TRBV3-1 and TRBJ1-1; unclear D gene. V was clipped by 0 bases and J by 1 base, with 9 bases between them. The V gene's germline CDR1 is LGHDT and CDR2 YNNKEL (reference sequence). The length of the CDR3 is 15 residues. The CDR3 DNA reads TGTGCCAGCAGCCAAGATTTTACAGCGAACACTGAAGCTTTCTTT. Protein sequence: CASSQDFTANTEAFF.

The rearrangement uses TRBV6-5 and TRBJ2-7; D gene unclear. Germline V gives CDR1 MNHEY, CDR2 SVGAGI. Trimming cost V 0 bases and J 7 bases, with 10 bases left between them. CDR3 size: 13 residues. CDR3 coding DNA: TGTGCCAGCAGTTACTCTGGGCACCGGGAGCAGTACTTC. This translates into CASSYSGHREQYF.

The CDR3 coding sequence is TGCAGTGCTCCCGATAACACCGGGGAGCTGTTTTTT. It is translated as CSAPDNTGELFF. V and J are TRBV20-1 and TRBJ2-2; D is unresolved. The germline V gene has CDR1 DFQATT and CDR2 SNEGSKA (reference sequence). The CDR3 spans 12 residues. The germline V and J ends were trimmed by 5 bases and 2 bases, with 6 bases remaining between them.

This rearrangement joins TRBV10-3 to TRBJ2-5; 7 positions agree with TRBD2. Germline values: CDR1 ENHRY, CDR2 SYGVKD. V lost 4 bases and J lost 4; bases outside the gene matches: 6. The CDR3 sequence is 14 residues long. DNA of the CDR3: TGTGCCATCAGTGCTGGCGGGGGTGGAGAGACCCAGTACTTC. The encoded protein is CAISAGGGGETQYF.

The chain uses TRBV12-3 or TRBV12-4 and TRBJ1-1, with a possible D match to TRBD1 (6 bases). This CDR3 is 14 amino acids long. V lost 6 bases and J 1 base, leaving 12 bases between the germline ends. The CDR3 DNA follows: TGTGCCAGCAGGGCGACAGGTACGAACACTGAAGCTTTCTTT. Encoded protein: CASRATGTNTEAFF.

The gene calls are TRBV29-1 and TRBJ2-5; TRBD1 is a possible D gene (5 bases). Germline-derived CDR1 and CDR2 are SQVTM and ANQGSEA. The CDR3 runs 12 residues. With 6 bases removed from V and 1 base from J, the gap between germline ends came to 9 bases. The CDR3 sequence: CSVWGSQETQYF. Here the CDR3 DNA reads TGCAGCGTGTGGGGCAGCCAAGAGACCCAGTACTTC.

The chain combines TRBV19 with TRBJ1-2; D not certain. The V end lost 11 bases, the J end lost 7 bases, and 23 bases lay between the germline ends. This CDR3 region has 14 residues. In germline, CDR1 is LNHDA, CDR2 SQIVND (reference sequence). The DNA of the CDR3 is TGTGCCTCCAATCGCCTAGTAGGGTATCCTGGCTACACCTTC. As protein: CASNRLVGYPGYTF.

The chain joins TRBV5-1 to TRBJ2-7; TRBD1 aligns across 7 bases. J lost 7 bases, V lost 4 bases, and 5 bases had no gene match. Germline CDR1 SGHRS, CDR2 YFSETQ. The CDR3 has 12 residues. DNA of the CDR3: TGCGCCAGCAGCCAAATGGGACAGGAGCAGTACTTC. Its protein product is CASSQMGQEQYF.

The table lists this clonotype with a count of one. V usage is TRBV3-1 and J usage is TRBJ2-7; D is undetermined. V lost 5 bases, J lost 1 base, and 9 bases lay in between. The germline gives CDR1 LGHDT, CDR2 YNNKEL (reference sequence). CDR3 length: 13 amino acids. CDR3: CASSLYPSYEQYF. As DNA, the CDR3 is TGTGCCAGCAGCTTATACCCTTCCTACGAGCAGTACTTC.

The chain links TRBV10-3 to TRBJ2-7; D perhaps matches TRBD1 (5 bases). This CDR3 region has 12 residues. V was cut by 10 bases and J by 2 bases, with 12 bases left in between. Germline lookup yields CDR1 ENHRY and CDR2 SYGVKD. Written as DNA, the CDR3 is TGTGCCACGACAGACTCGCCCTACGAGCAGTACTTC. This encodes CATTDSPYEQYF.

The chain uses TRBV4-1 and TRBJ2-7; D is possibly TRBD1 or TRBD2 (5 bases each). The CDR3 is made up of 15 amino acids. CDR1 is MGHRA, CDR2 YSYEKL, per germline. Between the trimmed V and J ends, which lost 4 bases and 4 bases, there was a span of 17 bases. In DNA form, the CDR3 reads TGCGCCAGCAGCCTCATATCGGGGCCACGATACGAGCAGTACTTC. Translated: CASSLISGPRYEQYF.

The J gene is TRBJ2-1, the V gene TRBV7-2; TRBD1 agrees at 8 bases. There are 15 residues in the CDR3. Looked up from germline, CDR1 is SGHTA and CDR2 is FQGNSA. V gave up 4 bases and J gave up 6 bases; unmatched junction bases: 8. The CDR3 protein is CASSSRLGTGNEQFF. In nucleotides, the CDR3 is TGTGCCAGCAGCTCCCGCCTCGGGACAGGCAATGAGCAGTTCTTC.

Here the CDR3 reads CATGPKNTGELFF. CDR3 bases: TGTGCCACCGGTCCCAAGAACACCGGGGAGCTGTTTTTT. This chain joins TRBV24-1 and TRBJ2-2, with D hard to call. Germline loops: CDR1 KGHDR, CDR2 SFDVKD. The CDR3 covers 13 residues. V shed 9 bases and J shed 1 base, with 8 bases lying between them.

The rearrangement joins TRBV24-1 to TRBJ2-2, with D unclear. This CDR3 is 14 amino acids long. The ends were cut back, 5 bases at V and 1 base at J, with 7 bases in the middle. CDR1 and CDR2 (germline): KGHDR, SFDVKD. DNA of the CDR3: TGTGCCACCAGTGGTATAAAGAACACCGGGGAGCTGTTTTTT. Its protein is CATSGIKNTGELFF.

This rearrangement joins TRBV3-1 to TRBJ2-7; no clear D. CDR3 length: 13 amino acids. Trimming took off 0 bases at V and 9 bases at J, with 12 bases between the two ends. CDR1 is LGHDT, CDR2 YNNKEL, per germline (reference sequence). The CDR3 region is CASSQELPSGQYF. CDR3 coding DNA: TGTGCCAGCAGCCAAGAACTCCCCTCGGGGCAGTACTTC.